These 29 T cell receptor beta chains were all obtained from the same sample, sequenced in a study of PD-L1 blockade in urothelial cancer. The sample's time point: peripheral blood 6 weeks after treatment start. Sequencing was performed with immunoSEQ multiplex PCR; in TCRdb, only in-frame clones are kept and a portion is missing. The sample has tens of thousands of clones; around 93% are singletons. Sequencing used PBMCs, obtained around atezolizumab (anti-PD-L1) treatment. These receptors were taken from a woman aged 80 or over with urothelial cancer.

The chain employs TRBV6-5 and TRBJ2-7; no clear D. Trimming left V 5 bases short and J 3 bases short, with 11 bases between. The CDR3 runs 13 residues. Germline V gives CDR1 MNHEY, CDR2 SVGAGI. CDR3 DNA: TGTGCCAGCAGTCCCCATAGACACTACGAGCAGTACTTC. Its protein product is CASSPHRHYEQYF.

The chain links TRBV6-5 to TRBJ2-7; TRBD1 aligns across 9 bases. The germline V gene encodes CDR1 MNHEY and CDR2 SVGAGI. The V segment lost 1 base and the J segment 7 bases; nucleotides outside the gene matches: 8. This CDR3 is built from 15 residues. CDR3 sequence (DNA): TGTGCCAGCAGTTACTACCGGGACAGGGTCAGAGAGCAGTACTTC. Its protein is CASSYYRDRVREQYF.

The chain combines TRBV28 with TRBJ2-7; TRBD2 matches at 9 bases. The CDR3 loop spans 15 amino acids. In germline, CDR1 is MDHEN, CDR2 SYDVKM. V lost 5 bases, J lost 2 bases, and 7 bases stayed unmatched. The CDR3 loop is CASSPSSGRPYEQYF. CDR3 bases: TGTGCCAGCAGTCCCTCGAGCGGGAGGCCCTACGAGCAGTACTTC.

The chain combines TRBV28 with TRBJ2-6; a weak D match, TRBD1 (5 bases). V lost 6 bases, J lost 2 bases, and 11 bases lay in between. CDR1 and CDR2 (germline): MDHEN, SYDVKM. CDR3 size: 15 residues. Written as DNA, the CDR3 is TGTGCCAGCAGGCAGGGTTCGACTGGGGCCAACGTCCTGACTTTC. It specifies CASRQGSTGANVLTF. The whole variable domain, remainder taken from reference TRBV28 and TRBJ2-6, is DVKVTQSSRYLVKRTGEKVFLECVQDMDHENMFWYRQDPGLGLRLIYFSYDVKMKEKGDIPEGYSVSREKKERFSLILESASTNQTSMYLCASRQGSTGANVLTFGAGSRLTVL.

The chain employs TRBV10-3 and TRBJ1-1; D is undetermined. The CDR3 totals 14 residues. CDR1 and CDR2 from the germline V gene are ENHRY and SYGVKD. Trimming removed 0 bases at V and 0 bases at J, with 5 bases between. The CDR3 reads CAISESYMNTEAFF. CDR3 nucleotides: TGTGCCATCAGTGAGTCTTATATGAACACTGAAGCTTTCTTT.

The rearrangement uses TRBV6-1 and TRBJ2-5; possible D gene TRBD1, 5 bases. Looked up from germline, CDR1 is MNHNS and CDR2 is SASEGT. The CDR3 runs to 14 residues. The germline V and J ends were trimmed by 3 bases and 1 base, with 9 bases remaining between them. CDR3 nucleotides: TGTGCCAGCAGTGACGACAGACCCCAAGAGACCCAGTACTTC. Translation: CASSDDRPQETQYF.

This chain joins TRBV5-1 and TRBJ1-1, with D possibly matching TRBD1 (6 bases). Germline CDR1 SGHRS, CDR2 YFSETQ. The CDR3 length is 13 residues. V lost 5 bases and J 1 base, leaving 9 bases between the germline ends. The CDR3 nucleotides are TGCGCCAGCAGGCAGGGGTCGAACACTGAAGCTTTCTTT. Translating gives CASRQGSNTEAFF.

In this sample, this clone turned up a few times. The V and J genes are TRBV19 and TRBJ1-1, with TRBD1 matching 9 bases. The CDR3 consists of 15 residues. In germline, CDR1 is LNHDA, CDR2 SQIVND (reference sequence). V trimming: 5 bases; J trimming: 6 bases; junction bases outside the gene matches: 10. CDR3 bases: TGTGCCAGTAGTGCGGACAGGGGCTGGAGCGCTGAAGCTTTCTTT. It codes for CASSADRGWSAEAFF. Together with reference TRBV19 and TRBJ1-1, the CDR3 gives the full variable domain: DGGITQSPKYLFRKEGQNVTLSCEQNLNHDAMYWYRQDPGQGLRLIYYSQIVNDFQKGDIAEGYSVSREKKESFPLTVTSAQKNPTAFYLCASSADRGWSAEAFFGQGTRLTVV.

This clone has just one count. The V and J genes are TRBV7-2 and TRBJ2-1; 8 bases line up with TRBD2. The V and J ends lost 4 bases and 6 bases, in that order; junction bases with no gene match: 11. Germline CDR1 is SGHTA and CDR2 is FQGNSA. The CDR3 spans 16 residues. In DNA, the CDR3 is TGTGCCAGCAGCTCCCCTACGAGCGGGAGAATCAATGAGCAGTTCTTC. Residues: CASSSPTSGRINEQFF.

V usage is TRBV6-1 and J usage is TRBJ1-2; D is perhaps TRBD1 (6 bases). V was clipped by 8 bases and J by 4 bases, with 17 bases between them. This CDR3 is 14 amino acids long. CDR1 is MNHNS and CDR2 is SASEGT in the germline V gene. CDR3 coding DNA: TGTGCCAGCGGACAGCCCTTCATCGGCTATGGCTACACCTTC. The encoded protein is CASGQPFIGYGYTF.

CDR3 protein: CASSLEGRGGTDTQYF. The CDR3, as DNA: TGTGCCAGCAGTTTAGAGGGCAGGGGAGGCACAGATACGCAGTATTTT. This chain joins TRBV27 and TRBJ2-3; D is perhaps TRBD1 (6 bases). Germline CDR1 is MNHEY and CDR2 is SMNVEV (reference sequence). The germline V and J ends were trimmed by 2 bases and 1 base, with 13 bases remaining between them. The CDR3 is made up of 16 amino acids.

This chain links TRBV5-1 with TRBJ2-1, with TRBD2 matching over 8 bases. V shed 5 bases and J 0 bases; nucleotides not matched to a gene: 7. The CDR3 length is 16 residues. CDR1 is SGHRS and CDR2 is YFSETQ in the germline V gene. This chain's CDR3 is CASRMTSASSYNEQFF. The CDR3 bases are TGCGCCAGCAGGATGACTAGCGCGAGCTCCTACAATGAGCAGTTCTTC.

V gene TRBV19 combines with J gene TRBJ1-2; possible D gene TRBD1, 6 bases. This CDR3 has 15 residues. The germline gives CDR1 LNHDA, CDR2 SQIVND (reference sequence). Trimming removed 6 bases at V and 8 bases at J, with 22 bases between. CDR3 nucleotides: TGTGCCAGTAGCACCGAGGCCACAGGGACGTTGGGCTACACCTTC. Translation: CASSTEATGTLGYTF.

The chain has TRBV9 and TRBJ2-3, with D possibly matching TRBD2 (6 bases). This CDR3 has 17 residues. The V gene lost 0 bases and the J gene lost 0 bases, with 14 bases spanning the gap. CDR1 SGDLS and CDR2 YYNGEE come from the germline V gene. CDR3 DNA sequence: TGTGCCAGCAGCGTAGAGGTCGGGGGAGCTAGCACAGATACGCAGTATTTT. As protein: CASSVEVGGASTDTQYF.

This rearrangement joins TRBV28 to TRBJ2-2, with TRBD2 matching over 10 bases. With 6 bases clipped from V and 1 base from J, the junction kept 5 bases outside the gene matches. The germline CDR1 and CDR2 sequences are MDHEN and SYDVKM. CDR3 length: 16 residues. CDR3 sequence reads: CASRLTSGMNTGELFF. In nucleotides, the CDR3 is TGTGCCAGCAGGTTAACTAGCGGGATGAACACCGGGGAGCTGTTTTTT.

The chain combines TRBV12-5 with TRBJ2-1; 8 nucleotides match TRBD1. Germline V gene lookup returns CDR1 LGHNT and CDR2 FRNRAP. The CDR3 totals 14 residues. Losses at the gene ends were 1 base for V and 10 bases for J; bases not matched to a gene: 6. The CDR3, as DNA: TGTGCTAGTGGTTTGGGAACTACAGGGGGGGAGCAGTTCTTC. This translates into CASGLGTTGGEQFF.

This clone appeared once. The gene calls are TRBV6-6 and TRBJ1-5; no clear D. CDR3 length: 15 amino acids. CDR1 is MNHNY, CDR2 SVGAGI, per germline (reference sequence). V dropped 0 bases and J dropped 3 bases, with 9 bases sitting between them. The CDR3: CASSYSREPNQPQHF. The CDR3, as DNA: TGTGCCAGCAGTTACTCGAGGGAGCCCAATCAGCCCCAGCATTTT.

This chain joins TRBV6-1 and TRBJ2-5; no clear D gene. CDR1 is MNHNS, CDR2 SASEGT, per germline. The CDR3 is 11 residues long. Trimming left V 5 bases short and J 3 bases short, with 4 bases between. The CDR3 DNA reads as TGTGCCAGCAGTCCCAAAGAGACCCAGTACTTC. Protein product: CASSPKETQYF.

J is TRBJ2-7 and V is TRBV7-3, with 8 nucleotides matching TRBD1. Trimming removed 2 bases from V and 4 bases from J; junction bases left unmatched: 4. Per germline, CDR1 SGHTA and CDR2 FQGTGA. The CDR3 totals 14 residues. Here the CDR3 DNA reads TGTGCCAGCAGCTTAGGACAGGGTAATTACGAGCAGTACTTC. Amino acids: CASSLGQGNYEQYF.

The chain recombines TRBV6-1 with TRBJ2-1, with 9 bases aligning to TRBD2. Looked up from germline, CDR1 is MNHNS and CDR2 is SASEGT. This CDR3 has 15 residues. The trim removed 6 bases at V and 4 bases at J, leaving 7 bases unmatched. CDR3 residues: CASRLTLAGYNEQFF. The CDR3 DNA reads as TGTGCCAGCAGGCTCACCCTAGCGGGGTACAATGAGCAGTTCTTC.

In this sample, this clone turned up once. The chain uses TRBV6-5 and TRBJ2-7; D may be TRBD1 (6 bases). The CDR3 totals 14 residues. Trimming removed 6 bases at V and 1 base at J, with 13 bases between. Per the germline V gene, CDR1 is MNHEY and CDR2 is SVGAGI. CDR3: CASRAGTPSYEQYF. CDR3 bases: TGTGCCAGCAGGGCCGGGACACCTTCCTACGAGCAGTACTTC.

This chain connects TRBV2 to TRBJ2-6, with TRBD1 identical over 8 bases. The CDR3 consists of 18 residues. V lost 4 bases to trimming and J lost 0 bases; unmatched junction nucleotides: 8. The germline CDR1 and CDR2 sequences are SNHLY and FYNNEI. CDR3 DNA: TGTGCCAGCAGTGGGACAGGGAAAAGCATCTCTGGGGCCAACGTCCTGACTTTC. This codes for CASSGTGKSISGANVLTF.

The chain recombines TRBV4-2 with TRBJ1-1; unclear D gene. V dropped 0 bases and J dropped 1 base, with 9 bases sitting between them. Germline CDR1 reads LGHNA; CDR2 reads YNFKEQ. This CDR3 spans 15 amino acids. The CDR3 nucleotides read TGTGCCAGCAGCCAAGAGGCCCACGAGAACACTGAAGCTTTCTTT. Translation gives CASSQEAHENTEAFF.

The V and J genes are TRBV29-1 and TRBJ2-1; tentatively, D is TRBD2 (6 bases). Per the germline V gene, CDR1 is SQVTM and CDR2 is ANQGSEA. V was clipped by 7 bases and J by 0 bases, with 16 bases between them. The CDR3 is 15 amino acids. CDR3 loop: CSASLAPSSYNEQFF. The CDR3 nucleotides are TGCAGCGCAAGTCTAGCGCCGAGCTCCTACAATGAGCAGTTCTTC.

This clone was detected only once. The rearrangement joins TRBV11-1 to TRBJ1-2, with 7 bases fitting TRBD1. With V trimmed by 5 bases and J by 4 bases, 10 bases remained unmatched. This CDR3 comprises 15 residues. Germline assignment: CDR1 SGHAT and CDR2 FQDESV (reference sequence). The CDR3 DNA reads TGTGCCAGCAGCGCCGGGACAGCTGATAGCTATGGCTACACCTTC. Its protein is CASSAGTADSYGYTF.

This chain uses TRBV11-3 with TRBJ1-1, with 8 bases lining up with TRBD1. The CDR3 is 15 residues long. V lost 0 bases, J lost 2 bases, and 2 bases stayed unmatched. Germline lookup yields CDR1 SGHNT and CDR2 YENEEA. The CDR3 DNA follows: TGTGCCAGCAGCTTAGATGGACAGGGAAACACTGAAGCTTTCTTT. Its translation: CASSLDGQGNTEAFF.

The V gene is TRBV19, the J gene TRBJ2-2; D not certain. Germline values: CDR1 LNHDA, CDR2 SQIVND (reference sequence). This CDR3 has 12 amino acids. Trimming pared 5 bases from V and 6 bases from J, leaving 7 bases between. Here the CDR3 DNA reads TGTGCCAGTAGTCCCCCTCCCGGGGAGCTGTTTTTT. Residues: CASSPPPGELFF.

This sequence joins TRBV28 and TRBJ2-4; a weak D match, TRBD1 (5 bases). V was cut by 3 bases and J by 0 bases, with 12 bases left in between. Per the germline V gene, CDR1 is MDHEN and CDR2 is SYDVKM. The CDR3 has 16 amino acids. The chain's CDR3 is CASSLVGVLAKNIQYF. CDR3 nucleotide sequence: TGTGCCAGCAGTTTGGTAGGGGTTTTAGCCAAAAACATTCAGTACTTC.

The gene calls are TRBV28 and TRBJ1-1, with 10 nucleotides matching TRBD1. The length of the CDR3 is 16 residues. Germline V gene lookup returns CDR1 MDHEN and CDR2 SYDVKM. V lost 5 bases, J lost 5 bases, and 11 bases stayed unmatched. The DNA for the CDR3 is TGTGCCAGCAGTGCAGACAGGGGGCGCGGGAGTACTGAAGCTTTCTTT. Protein product: CASSADRGRGSTEAFF.